This TCR beta chain was captured in a study of blood T cell repertoires in COVID-19. Study-level information: Some COVID-19 samples were acute and others convalescent; all came from the United States, Italy and Spain. The cDNA or gDNA used as material had been derived from T cells, B-cell-depleted T cells, or PBMCs.

This CDR3 has 10 amino acids. V was clipped by 5 bases and J by 13 bases, with 10 bases between them. CDR1 is SGHRS and CDR2 is YFSETQ in the germline V gene. The authors' processing: The authors estimated nucleated cell counts from reference gene primer amplification. Sequencing was performed with immunoSEQ multiplex PCR; in TCRdb, only in-frame clones are kept and a portion is missing. The V and J calls and clone size were taken over from that table, and D and trimming were inferred from the DNA. The profile covers 55,000 to 80,000 clones, with roughly 77% appearing a single time and less than 10% taken by the ten largest.

Sequenced input: peripheral blood. The V and J genes are TRBV5-1 and TRBJ2-4; no firm D call. The TCR originated in a human donor in a cohort sampled during active COVID-19. This chain's CDR3 is CASRRKSQYF. As DNA, the CDR3 is TGCGCCAGCAGGAGGAAGTCACAGTACTTC.